This entry lists 16 T cell receptor beta chains sequenced from one sample in a study of OX40 agonist ivuxolimab in advanced cancers. Assay: immunoSEQ multiplex PCR; the TCRdb copy retains only in-frame clones and omits some. The sample shows roughly 100,000 clones, around nine tenths of them seen only once. Sequenced here: CD4+ or CD8+ T cells sorted from blood, sampled in a trial of the OX40 agonist ivuxolimab. The receptors shown here come from an adult with an advanced solid tumor such as melanoma, head and neck, liver or kidney cancer.

This CDR3 reads CASSEQGAIPGNTIYF. Here the CDR3 DNA reads TGTGCCAGCAGTGAGCAGGGCGCAATCCCTGGAAACACCATATATTTT. The gene calls are TRBV6-1 and TRBJ1-3; TRBD1 is a possible D gene (5 bases). Per germline, CDR1 MNHNS and CDR2 SASEGT. The CDR3 is 16 residues long. The V end was cut by 3 bases, the J end by 2 bases, with 14 bases between.

The rearrangement joins TRBV19 to TRBJ1-1, with 7 bases lining up with TRBD1. Germline values: CDR1 LNHDA, CDR2 SQIVND (reference sequence). The CDR3 contains 15 residues. The V gene end was trimmed by 6 bases and the J gene end by 4 bases; junction bases not matched to a gene: 11. CDR3 DNA: TGTGCCAGTAGCCGAAGAGGGGGCTCGCGCACTGAAGCTTTCTTT. It specifies CASSRRGGSRTEAFF.

A note on this clone: The junction departs from the called germline gene at one end, perhaps through a read error. The gene calls are TRBV7-2 and TRBJ2-3; D is possibly TRBD1 (5 bases). Germline values: CDR1 SGHTA, CDR2 FQGNSA. The CDR3 consists of 13 residues. The CDR3 bases are TGTGCCAGCATCTCCCCAGACGTAGTGACAGAAAATTTT. This translates into CASISPDVVTENF.

The gene calls are TRBV15 and TRBJ2-3; D may be TRBD2 (6 bases). The CDR3 extends over 16 amino acids. Germline V lookup: CDR1 LNHNV, CDR2 YYDKDF (reference sequence). V was pared by 1 base and J by 1 base, with 12 bases between. DNA for the CDR3: TGTGCCACCAGCAGAGCCTCGGGAGTACGCACAGATACGCAGTATTTT. Its protein is CATSRASGVRTDTQYF.

The chain couples TRBV29-1 to TRBJ1-2, with D possibly matching TRBD1 (5 bases). The ends were cut back, 1 base at V and 3 bases at J, with 9 bases in the middle. Germline V gene sequence: CDR1 SQVTM, CDR2 ANQGSEA. The CDR3 totals 13 residues. The CDR3 loop is CSVEGRAYYGYTF. The CDR3, as DNA: TGCAGCGTTGAAGGCAGGGCGTACTATGGCTACACCTTC.

The V and J genes are TRBV11-3 and TRBJ1-2, with a weak D call TRBD1 (5 bases). CDR1 is SGHNT, CDR2 YENEEA, per germline. Trimming pared 5 bases from V and 8 bases from J, leaving 15 bases between. The CDR3 sequence is 13 residues long. The CDR3 here is CASSPQGRRGYTF. In DNA, the CDR3 is TGTGCCAGCAGCCCGCAGGGTAGAAGGGGCTACACCTTC.

V is TRBV7-9 and J is TRBJ1-3; D unclear. There are 14 residues in the CDR3. Trimming cost V 3 bases and J 7 bases, with 13 bases left between them. Germline CDR1 is SEHNR and CDR2 is FQNEAQ (reference sequence). For the CDR3, the DNA is TGTGCCAGCAGCTTCGGGTTTGAAACGAACACCATATATTTT. Protein sequence: CASSFGFETNTIYF.

The chain uses TRBV30 and TRBJ1-1; possible D gene TRBD1, 5 bases. From germline, CDR1 is GTSNPN and CDR2 SVGIG (reference sequence). The CDR3 has 20 residues. Between the trimmed V and J ends, which lost 3 bases and 5 bases, there was a span of 34 bases. The CDR3 is CAWSENFGAGWFHPRTEAFF. CDR3 nucleotides: TGTGCCTGGAGCGAGAATTTCGGGGCGGGCTGGTTCCACCCGAGGACTGAAGCTTTCTTT.

This chain uses TRBV14 with TRBJ1-2; TRBD1 matches 7 bases. Losses at the gene ends were 1 base for V and 1 base for J; bases not matched to a gene: 6. This CDR3 has 16 amino acids. The germline V gene has CDR1 SGHDN and CDR2 FVKESK. As DNA, the CDR3 is TGTGCCAGCAGCCAAGGACGGGACAGCTTTAACTATGGCTACACCTTC. Protein sequence: CASSQGRDSFNYGYTF.

This clone has a single count. The chain joins TRBV4-3 to TRBJ2-1, with TRBD1 as a possible D gene (5 bases). The CDR3 sequence is 15 residues long. The germline CDR1 and CDR2 sequences are LGHNA and YSLEER. Trimming stripped 0 bases from V and 7 bases from J, with 13 bases between. CDR3 region: CASSQDRPGMNEQFF. The CDR3 nucleotides are TGCGCCAGCAGCCAAGATCGGCCAGGGATGAATGAGCAGTTCTTC.

The chain couples TRBV29-1 to TRBJ2-7; 9 bases match TRBD1. CDR1 is SQVTM, CDR2 ANQGSEA, per germline. This CDR3 comprises 13 residues. V was pared by 3 bases and J by 7 bases, with 7 bases of the junction left unmatched. The CDR3 DNA follows: TGCAGCGTTGAGGTACAGGGGGCGGGTGAGCAGTACTTC. Protein product: CSVEVQGAGEQYF.

This clone was observed once. CDR3 nucleotides: TGTGCCAGCAGCTTGGGGGGGAGAGACTACAATGAGCAGTTCTTC. This sequence encodes CASSLGGRDYNEQFF. The rearrangement links TRBV5-8 to TRBJ2-1; D could derive from TRBD1 or TRBD2 (5 bases each). Germline V gene data show CDR1 as SGHTS and CDR2 as YDEGEE. V lost 0 bases, J lost 3 bases, and 10 bases lay in between. The CDR3 totals 15 residues.

The V gene is TRBV21-1, the J gene TRBJ2-2; TRBD1 is taken as the D call from the table, unchecked against the DNA. TRBV21-1 is flagged as a pseudogene. This CDR3 is 16 amino acids long. The chain's CDR3 is CASSKVRTDLTGELFF. Written as DNA, the CDR3 is TGTGCCAGCAGCAAAGTCCGGACAGACCTCACCGGGGAGCTGTTTTTT.

This chain joins TRBV6-1 and TRBJ2-1, with TRBD2 matching over 10 bases. CDR1 and CDR2 from the germline V gene are MNHNS and SASEGT. The CDR3 consists of 16 residues. V lost 4 bases to trimming and J lost 8 bases; unmatched junction nucleotides: 11. The DNA of the CDR3 is TGTGCCAGCAGTGGCGAGCGGGAGGGCCAGGAGGATGAGCAGTTCTTC. Translating it yields CASSGEREGQEDEQFF.

As DNA, the CDR3 is TGTGCCAGCAGTGATCCCGGGCTAGCGGGAGCCAAAAACATTCAGTACTTC. Protein product: CASSDPGLAGAKNIQYF. This chain links TRBV25-1 with TRBJ2-4; 8 nucleotides line up with TRBD2. The germline V gene encodes CDR1 MGHDK and CDR2 SYGVNS. The junction had 7 bases not matched to a gene; V was cut back by 3 bases and J by 0 bases. The CDR3 runs to 17 residues. Looking up the rest from reference TRBV25-1 and TRBJ2-4 gives the full variable domain: EADIYQTPRYLVIGTGKKITLECSQTMGHDKMYWYQQDPGMELHLIHYSYGVNSTEKGDLSSESTVSRIRTEHFPLTLESARPSHTSQYLCASSDPGLAGAKNIQYFGAGTRLSVL.

The gene calls are TRBV4-1 and TRBJ1-2; weak D call: TRBD1 (6 bases). CDR1 is MGHRA and CDR2 is YSYEKL in the germline V gene. Trimming took 0 bases from V and 7 from J, leaving 15 bases between them. The CDR3 covers 15 residues. The CDR3 reads CASSQELSGGGGYTF. Here the CDR3 DNA reads TGCGCCAGCAGCCAAGAGCTGTCCGGGGGCGGTGGCTACACCTTC.